This TCR beta chain came from a study of blood T cells in healthy people across ages. A J-beta primer mix and a sample-barcoded 5' primer were used in a second PCR of roughly 6 to 11 cycles. TCRdb called the 5' RACE reads again in MiXCR, with one record for every CDR3 protein. The data hold 550,000 to 700,000 distinct CDR3 sequences, with about 26% observed a single time. The ends were cut back, 2 bases at V and 5 bases at J, with 11 bases in the middle. This CDR3 spans 14 amino acids. This chain uses TRBV12-3 or TRBV12-4 with TRBJ2-3, with D perhaps matching TRBD1 (5 bases). Sample: blood. This sequence was found in a woman in her 70s in good health. The CDR3 DNA sequence: TGTGCCAGCAGTTTATTTGGCAGGGAAGATACGCAGTATTTT. Translated: CASSLFGREDTQYF.